Listed below are T cell receptor beta chains from one sample, sequenced in a study of spatial heterogeneity in lung cancer. Using its own MiXCR run on the 5' RACE reads, TCRdb lists one record per CDR3 protein. The sample records about 47,000 distinct CDR3 sequences, 6.5% to 7.5% being singletons. The sequencing used PBMCs, collected at follow-up. Every receptor here comes from a female donor with early-stage non-small cell lung cancer. Both conserved end residues are part of each CDR3. The D gene is left open where the match is weak. Some rows have no size entry. The others give once, few or many, or a class for an expanded clone.

D	size	V	J	CDR3	DNA
.	many	TRBV5-1	TRBJ2-3	CASSLGGPTDTQYF	TGCGCCAGCAGCTTGGGGGGGCCCACAGATACGCAGTATTTT
.	many	TRBV7-8	TRBJ2-2	CASSQPNRYTGELFF	TGTGCCAGCAGCCAACCGAACCGATACACCGGGGAGCTGTTTTTT
.	few	TRBV30	TRBJ2-6	CAWSRDRAPGGANVLTF	TGTGCCTGGAGTCGGGATCGGGCCCCGGGAGGGGCCAACGTCCTGACTTTC
.	many	TRBV7-7	TRBJ1-5	CASSTQGRRQYSNQPQHF	TGTGCCAGCAGTACACAGGGAAGGCGGCAATATAGCAATCAGCCCCAGCATTTT
TRBD1	many	TRBV20-1	TRBJ2-1	CSARDRGIYNEQFF	TGCAGTGCTAGAGACAGGGGGATCTACAATGAGCAGTTCTTC
TRBD1	many	TRBV28	TRBJ2-7	CASSSRPGTGATTYEQYF	TGTGCCAGCAGTTCACGTCCCGGGACAGGGGCCACAACCTACGAGCAGTACTTC
TRBD1	many	TRBV12-3/TRBV12-4	TRBJ1-1	CASTKTGGRTEAFF	TGTGCCAGCACCAAAACAGGGGGGCGGACTGAAGCTTTCTTT
.	many	TRBV7-9	TRBJ1-5	CASSPSGSNQPQHF	TGTGCCAGCAGCCCCAGCGGATCCAATCAGCCCCAGCATTTT
.	many	TRBV5-1	TRBJ2-3	CASSLANGGKTDTQYF	TGCGCCAGCAGCTTGGCCAACGGGGGTAAAACAGATACGCAGTATTTT
.	many	TRBV28	TRBJ2-7	CASSPVSGGWSSYEQYF	TGTGCCAGCAGTCCAGTCTCCGGGGGTTGGAGCTCCTACGAGCAGTACTTC
.	many	TRBV5-1	TRBJ1-2	CASSLDSNYGYTF	TGCGCCAGCAGCTTGGACAGCAACTATGGCTACACCTTC
.	.	TRBV20-1	TRBJ2-5	CSASVQGLGETQYF	TGCAGTGCTAGTGTTCAGGGCCTTGGAGAGACCCAGTACTTC
.	few	TRBV20-1	TRBJ1-5	CSATEAQGGEPQHF	TGCAGTGCTACTGAGGCCCAGGGAGGAGAGCCCCAGCATTTT
.	.	TRBV20-1	TRBJ2-5	CSARGGALRAREEETQYF	TGCAGTGCTAGAGGGGGGGCTCTTCGCGCTAGGGAGGAAGAGACCCAGTACTTC
.	few	TRBV7-7	TRBJ2-5	CASSVGDQETQYF	TGTGCCAGCAGTGTCGGTGACCAAGAGACCCAGTACTTC
.	many	TRBV2	TRBJ1-1	CASSPTWQVNEAFF	TGTGCCAGCTCTCCCACCTGGCAGGTCAACGAAGCTTTCTTT
TRBD1	.	TRBV7-9	TRBJ1-1	CASSYGQGAGTEAFF	TGTGCCAGCAGCTATGGACAGGGGGCGGGCACTGAAGCTTTCTTT
.	.	TRBV18	TRBJ2-3	CASSPASTDTQYF	TGTGCCAGCTCACCGGCGAGCACAGATACGCAGTATTTT
.	many	TRBV20-1	TRBJ2-2	CSARDREHPGELFF	TGCAGTGCTAGAGACCGTGAGCATCCCGGGGAGCTGTTTTTT
TRBD2	many	TRBV7-2	TRBJ2-2	CASSLLAGADTGELFF	TGTGCCAGCAGCCTACTAGCGGGGGCCGACACCGGGGAGCTGTTTTTT
.	many	TRBV7-9	TRBJ2-2	CASSRGNTGELFF	TGTGCCAGCAGCCGTGGGAACACCGGGGAGCTGTTTTTT
.	many	TRBV12-5	TRBJ2-1	CASGPGLVGEQFF	TGTGCTAGTGGCCCCGGGCTAGTTGGGGAGCAGTTCTTC
.	.	TRBV7-2	TRBJ1-4	CASSLGWDEKLFF	TGTGCCAGCAGCTTAGGCTGGGACGAAAAACTGTTTTTT
TRBD1	many	TRBV6-5	TRBJ2-1	CASQTGGSYEQFF	TGTGCCAGCCAGACAGGGGGCAGCTATGAGCAGTTCTTC
.	.	TRBV21-1	TRBJ2-2	CASSTGGELFF	TGTGCCAGCAGCACAGGCGGGGAGCTGTTTTTT
.	many	TRBV5-6	TRBJ1-1	CASSLPQWTEAFF	TGTGCCAGCAGCTTGCCCCAATGGACTGAAGCTTTCTTT
.	few	TRBV12-3/TRBV12-4	TRBJ2-5	CASRTPQAGHLTQYF	TGTGCCAGCAGAACCCCTCAAGCAGGGCATTTGACCCAGTACTTC
.	.	TRBV7-8	TRBJ2-7	CASSLVFAGGSSYEQYF	TGTGCCAGCAGCTTAGTATTTGCTGGGGGCAGTTCCTACGAGCAGTACTTC
TRBD2	.	TRBV7-2	TRBJ2-7	CASSPTSGGYEQYF	TGTGCCAGCAGCCCTACTAGCGGGGGGTACGAGCAGTACTTC
.	few	TRBV11-2	TRBJ2-1	CASRHPGRTYNEQFF	TGTGCCAGCAGGCACCCGGGACGCACCTACAATGAGCAGTTCTTC
TRBD1	many	TRBV20-1	TRBJ2-4	CSARDLTGEPWDIQYF	TGCAGTGCTAGAGATCTAACAGGGGAGCCGTGGGACATTCAGTACTTC
TRBD1	many	TRBV5-1	TRBJ2-7	CASSPLTGDYEQYF	TGCGCCAGCAGCCCCCTGACAGGGGATTACGAGCAGTACTTC
TRBD1	many	TRBV7-9	TRBJ1-5	CASSSWDSGNQPQHF	TGTGCCAGCAGCTCCTGGGACAGCGGCAATCAGCCCCAGCATTTT
.	.	TRBV3-1	TRBJ2-5	CASSQGSTGAQTQYF	TGTGCCAGCAGCCAAGGGTCCACCGGGGCGCAGACCCAGTACTTC
.	.	TRBV29-1	TRBJ2-3	CSVEIGRLTDTQYF	TGCAGCGTTGAAATAGGGAGGTTAACAGATACGCAGTATTTT
.	few	TRBV24-1	TRBJ2-1	CATSVTGYTQNEQFF	TGTGCCACCAGTGTAACAGGGTACACACAAAATGAGCAGTTCTTC
TRBD2	few	TRBV7-2	TRBJ2-3	CASSLGFSRGADTQYF	TGTGCCAGCAGCTTAGGTTTTAGCCGGGGGGCAGATACGCAGTATTTT
.	few	TRBV5-1	TRBJ1-1	CASSLGVGNTEAFF	TGCGCCAGCAGCTTAGGGGTAGGGAACACTGAAGCTTTCTTT
TRBD1	many	TRBV6-5	TRBJ1-6	CASTTGGSYNSPLHF	TGTGCCAGCACCACAGGGGGCTCCTATAATTCACCCCTCCACTTT
TRBD2	.	TRBV20-1	TRBJ2-2	CSGRQAGVTGELFF	TGCAGTGGTAGACAAGCGGGGGTCACCGGGGAGCTGTTTTTT
TRBD2	.	TRBV6-6	TRBJ2-3	CASIPLAGDTDTQYF	TGTGCCAGCATCCCACTAGCGGGGGACACAGATACGCAGTATTTT
.	.	TRBV2	TRBJ1-2	CASNYGESYGYTF	TGTGCCAGCAATTATGGGGAGAGCTATGGCTACACCTTC
TRBD1	many	TRBV7-2	TRBJ1-5	CASSLRQGNQPQHF	TGTGCCAGCAGCTTAAGACAGGGGAATCAGCCCCAGCATTTT
.	.	TRBV7-2	TRBJ2-3	CASSTRTDTQYF	TGTGCCAGCAGCACTCGCACAGATACGCAGTATTTT
TRBD2	many	TRBV7-3	TRBJ2-1	CASRLAGGPLNEQFF	TGTGCCAGCAGGTTAGCGGGGGGGCCGCTTAATGAGCAGTTCTTC
.	.	TRBV7-2	TRBJ2-2	CASSLDAEELFF	TGTGCCAGCAGCTTAGACGCCGAGGAGCTGTTTTTT